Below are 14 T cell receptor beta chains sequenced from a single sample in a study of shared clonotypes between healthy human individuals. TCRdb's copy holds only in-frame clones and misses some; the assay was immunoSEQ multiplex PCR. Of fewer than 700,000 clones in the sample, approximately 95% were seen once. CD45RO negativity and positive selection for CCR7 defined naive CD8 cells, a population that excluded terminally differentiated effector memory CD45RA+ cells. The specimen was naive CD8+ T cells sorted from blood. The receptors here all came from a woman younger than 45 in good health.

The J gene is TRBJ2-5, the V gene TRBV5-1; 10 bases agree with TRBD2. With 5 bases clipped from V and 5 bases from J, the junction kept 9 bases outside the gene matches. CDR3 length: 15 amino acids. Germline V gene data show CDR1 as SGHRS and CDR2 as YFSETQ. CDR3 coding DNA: TGCGCCAGCAGAGAGCGGGAGGGCCTGGGGGAGACCCAGTACTTC. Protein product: CASREREGLGETQYF.

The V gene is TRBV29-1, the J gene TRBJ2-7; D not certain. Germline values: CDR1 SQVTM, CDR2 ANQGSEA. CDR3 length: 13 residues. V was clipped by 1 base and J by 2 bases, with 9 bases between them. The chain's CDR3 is CSVEVPETYEQYF. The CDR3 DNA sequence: TGCAGCGTTGAAGTTCCCGAAACCTACGAGCAGTACTTC.

This CDR3 is CVRSLTLASGRSSYEQYF. CDR3 bases: TGTGTCAGAAGCTTAACTCTTGCCAGCGGGAGGAGCTCCTACGAGCAGTACTTC. V and J are TRBV7-5 and TRBJ2-7; TRBD2, the table's D call, was not compared with the DNA. TRBV7-5 is reported as a pseudogene. This CDR3 has 18 residues.

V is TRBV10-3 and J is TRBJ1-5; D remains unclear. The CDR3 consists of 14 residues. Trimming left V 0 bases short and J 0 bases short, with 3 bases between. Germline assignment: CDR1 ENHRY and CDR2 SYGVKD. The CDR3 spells CAISESDSNQPQHF. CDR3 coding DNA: TGTGCCATCAGTGAGTCGGATAGCAATCAGCCCCAGCATTTT.

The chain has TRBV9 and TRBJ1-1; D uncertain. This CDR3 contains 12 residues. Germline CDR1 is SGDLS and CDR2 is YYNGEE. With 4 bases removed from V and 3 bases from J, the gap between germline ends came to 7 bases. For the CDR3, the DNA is TGTGCCAGCAGCCCGACCGACACTGAAGCTTTCTTT. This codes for CASSPTDTEAFF.

Here the CDR3 DNA reads TGTGCCAGCAGCAAAGTACCCCGGGACAGATCCTACGAGCAGTACTTC. Its protein product is CASSKVPRDRSYEQYF. The chain recombines TRBV21-1 with TRBJ2-7; the D segment call TRBD1 is taken from the table without a DNA check. TRBV21-1 is tagged as a pseudogene. The CDR3 length is 16 residues.

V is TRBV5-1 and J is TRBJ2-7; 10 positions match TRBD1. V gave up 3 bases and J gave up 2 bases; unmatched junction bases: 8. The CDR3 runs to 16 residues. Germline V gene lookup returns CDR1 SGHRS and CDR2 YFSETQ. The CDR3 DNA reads TGCGCCAGCAGCTCCTCCGAGGGACAGGGGACCTACGAGCAGTACTTC. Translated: CASSSSEGQGTYEQYF. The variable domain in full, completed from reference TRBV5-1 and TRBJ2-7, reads KAGVTQTPRYLIKTRGQQVTLSCSPISGHRSVSWYQQTPGQGLQFLFEYFSETQRNKGNFPGRFSGRQFSNSRSEMNVSTLELGDSALYLCASSSSEGQGTYEQYFGPGTRLTVT.

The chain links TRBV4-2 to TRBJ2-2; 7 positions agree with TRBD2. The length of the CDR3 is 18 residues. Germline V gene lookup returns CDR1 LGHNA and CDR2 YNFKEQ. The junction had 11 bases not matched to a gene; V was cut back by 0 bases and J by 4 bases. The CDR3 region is CASSQELAPGGGTGELFF. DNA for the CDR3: TGTGCCAGCAGCCAAGAACTAGCGCCTGGAGGTGGCACCGGGGAGCTGTTTTTT.

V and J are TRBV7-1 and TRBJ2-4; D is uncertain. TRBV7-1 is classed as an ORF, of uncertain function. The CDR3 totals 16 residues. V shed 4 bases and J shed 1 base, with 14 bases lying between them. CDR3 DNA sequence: TGTGCCAGCAGCTTAGACCGGAATTGGGCCAAAAACATTCAGTACTTC. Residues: CASSLDRNWAKNIQYF.

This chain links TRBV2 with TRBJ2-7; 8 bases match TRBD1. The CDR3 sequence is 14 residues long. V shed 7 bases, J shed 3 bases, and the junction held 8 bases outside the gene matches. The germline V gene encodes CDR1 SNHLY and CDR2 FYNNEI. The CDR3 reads CASNRGQADYEQYF. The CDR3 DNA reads TGTGCCAGCAACAGGGGACAGGCTGACTACGAGCAGTACTTC.

CDR3 sequence: CASSLTHNEQYF. The CDR3, as DNA: TGTGCCAGCAGCCTTACTCATAATGAGCAGTACTTC. The chain combines TRBV11-2 with TRBJ2-7; no reliable D call. The ends were cut back, 5 bases at V and 7 bases at J, with 12 bases in the middle. The germline V gene has CDR1 SGHAT and CDR2 FQNNGV. The CDR3 contains 12 residues. The full variable domain, its missing parts supplied by reference TRBV11-2 and TRBJ2-7, is EAGVAQSPRYKIIEKRQSVAFWCNPISGHATLYWYQQILGQGPKLLIQFQNNGVVDDSQLPKDRFSAERLKGVDSTLKIQPAKLEDSAVYLCASSLTHNEQYFGPGTRLTVT.

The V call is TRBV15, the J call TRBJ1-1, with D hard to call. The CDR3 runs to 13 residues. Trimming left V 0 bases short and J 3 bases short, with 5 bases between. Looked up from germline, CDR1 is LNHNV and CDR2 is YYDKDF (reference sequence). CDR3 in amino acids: CATSRDHYTEAFF. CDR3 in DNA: TGTGCCACCAGCAGAGATCACTACACTGAAGCTTTCTTT.

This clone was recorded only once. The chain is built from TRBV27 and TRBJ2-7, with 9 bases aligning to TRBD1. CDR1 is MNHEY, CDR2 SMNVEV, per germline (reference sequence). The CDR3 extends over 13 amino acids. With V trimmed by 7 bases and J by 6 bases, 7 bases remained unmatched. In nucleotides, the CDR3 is TGTGCCAGCAAGCCCGGGACAGGGTTCGAGCAGTACTTC. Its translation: CASKPGTGFEQYF.

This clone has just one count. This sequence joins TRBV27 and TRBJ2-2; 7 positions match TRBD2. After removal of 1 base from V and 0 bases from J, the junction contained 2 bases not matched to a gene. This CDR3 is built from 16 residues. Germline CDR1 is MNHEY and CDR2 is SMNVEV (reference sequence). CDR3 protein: CASSLWAGANTGELFF. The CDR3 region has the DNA TGTGCCAGCAGTTTATGGGCGGGGGCGAACACCGGGGAGCTGTTTTTT.